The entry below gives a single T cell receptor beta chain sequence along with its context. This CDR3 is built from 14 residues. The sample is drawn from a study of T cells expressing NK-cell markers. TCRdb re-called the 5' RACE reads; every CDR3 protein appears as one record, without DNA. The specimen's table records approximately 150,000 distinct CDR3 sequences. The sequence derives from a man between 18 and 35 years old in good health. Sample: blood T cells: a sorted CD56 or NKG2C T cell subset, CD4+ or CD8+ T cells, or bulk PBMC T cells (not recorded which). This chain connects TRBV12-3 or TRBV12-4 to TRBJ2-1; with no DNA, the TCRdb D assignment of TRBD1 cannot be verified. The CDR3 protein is CATSAPGAYNEQFF.